The entry below gives a single T cell receptor beta chain sequence along with its context. Time point of the sample: pre-sensitization, week 0. Noted treatment: therapeutic diphenylcyclopropenone sensitization with weekly scalp DPC. The authors extracted total RNA from unfractionated whole blood. This specimen comes from a study of human T cells and chemical hapten exposure. TCRdb reprocessed the RACE reads via MiXCR and lists one record per CDR3 protein. The profile shows fewer than 150,000 distinct CDR3 sequences, 13% of them singletons. The ends were cut back, 5 bases at V and 4 bases at J, with 9 bases in the middle. Germline values: CDR1 SQVTM, CDR2 ANQGSEA. CDR3 length: 12 amino acids.

Sequenced here: whole blood, sampled in connection with sensitization to the hapten diphenylcyclopropenone (DPC). V usage is TRBV29-1 and J usage is TRBJ1-5; no firm D call. The sequence was collected from a woman between 18 and 29 years old with alopecia areata. Some clones in this sample may be carry-over from other donors' samples. DNA of the CDR3: TGCAGCGTTACCGACGGTAATCAGCCCCAGCATTTT. This translates into CSVTDGNQPQHF. Using reference TRBV29-1 and TRBJ1-5 for the parts outside the CDR3, the full variable domain is SAVISQKPSRDICQRGTSLTIQCQVDSQVTMMFWYRQQPGQSLTLIATANQGSEATYESGFVIDKFPISRPNLTFSTLTVSNMSPEDSSIYLCSVTDGNQPQHFGDGTRLSIL.